This T cell receptor (beta chain) comes out of a study of cytomegalovirus exposure and HLA in healthy donors. On the study more broadly: An early release of data contained approximately 80 million unique TCRs, which came from HLA-typed donors. Study conclusions and caveats: Segments of the TCR beta V type were, in most cases, productive about 87% or about 30% of the time in an earlier analysis.

Notes on this clone: What it binds is unknown.

CDR3 length: 14 amino acids. V was pared by 6 bases and J by 0 bases, with 9 bases between. Germline V lookup: CDR1 MDHEN, CDR2 SYDVKM. Both 60 Vbeta primers and 13 Jbeta primers went into the PCR. Method: immunoSEQ multiplex PCR; TCRdb's copy keeps in-frame clones and lacks some. This sample carries about 130,000 clones, 70% to 80% of them seen once, and the ten largest clones take about 2%. This chain links TRBV28 with TRBJ1-3, with TRBD1 as a possible D gene (5 bases). Sequenced input: PBMCs. The TCR comes from a man between 18 and 35 years old in good health and CMV-seronegative. The CDR3 DNA follows: TGTGCCAGCAGAGACAGTGTCTCTGGAAACACCATATATTTT. Amino acid sequence: CASRDSVSGNTIYF.